This entry lists 20 T cell receptor beta chains sequenced from one sample in a study of blood T cell repertoires in COVID-19. The data were produced by immunoSEQ multiplex PCR, yet TCRdb's version contains in-frame clones alone and is incomplete. The data show about 150,000 clones, under 85% seen once. The sample comprised peripheral blood. The source of these receptors is an elderly man with COVID-19, enrolled during active disease.

This clone appeared once. The V call is TRBV10-3, the J call TRBJ2-5, with 7 bases that match TRBD1. The ends lost 3 bases at V and 5 bases at J; junction bases unmatched: 12. This CDR3 has 16 amino acids. Per germline, CDR1 ENHRY and CDR2 SYGVKD. In nucleotides, the CDR3 is TGTGCCATCAGTGACGCATATGAGGGGGCCGGGGAGACCCAGTACTTC. It specifies CAISDAYEGAGETQYF.

This clone was detected once. In DNA form, the CDR3 reads TGTGCCAGCAGCGAGCGGACCCATAATGAAAAACTGTTTTTT. It encodes CASSERTHNEKLFF. The rearrangement links TRBV2 to TRBJ1-4; D is unresolved. This CDR3 comprises 14 residues. V was cut by 6 bases and J by 4 bases, with 12 bases left in between. Germline-derived CDR1 and CDR2 are SNHLY and FYNNEI.

The chain combines TRBV3-1 (or the pseudogene TRBV3-2) with TRBJ1-2, with D unresolved. The CDR3 is 14 residues long. Germline CDR1 is LGHDT and CDR2 is YNNKEL (reference sequence). The germline V and J ends were trimmed by 1 base and 8 bases, with 14 bases remaining between them. The CDR3 DNA sequence: TGTGCCAGCAGCCAAGGAGAACGGGATCGGGGCTACACCTTC. Translated: CASSQGERDRGYTF.

This clone was observed a handful of times. The chain carries TRBV7-2 and TRBJ2-5, with 10 bases identical to TRBD2. Trimming cost V 2 bases and J 2 bases; bases outside gene matches: 8. Germline lookup yields CDR1 SGHTA and CDR2 FQGNSA. The CDR3 length is 17 residues. CDR3 sequence: CASSLTAGGPPQETQYF. As DNA, the CDR3 is TGTGCCAGCAGCTTAACAGCGGGGGGGCCCCCTCAAGAGACCCAGTACTTC.

The V and J genes are TRBV18 and TRBJ2-3; 9 bases line up with TRBD1. The CDR3 has 17 residues. Germline V gene sequence: CDR1 KGHSH, CDR2 LQKENI. Germline trimming cut 6 bases from V and 1 base from J; bases unmatched to any gene: 11. The CDR3: CASSPTGGAWGTDTQYF. DNA of the CDR3: TGTGCCAGCTCGCCTACAGGGGGCGCGTGGGGCACAGATACGCAGTATTTT. Based on the CDR3 plus reference TRBV18 and TRBJ2-3, the full variable domain is NAGVMQNPRHLVRRRGQEARLRCSPMKGHSHVYWYRQLPEEGLKFMVYLQKENIIDESGMPKERFSAEFPKEGPSILRIQQVVRGDSAAYFCASSPTGGAWGTDTQYFGPGTRLTVL.

This sequence joins TRBV11-2 and TRBJ2-7; D is perhaps TRBD2 (6 bases). The CDR3 totals 15 residues. V was clipped by 6 bases and J by 2 bases, with 17 bases between them. Per the germline V gene, CDR1 is SGHAT and CDR2 is FQNNGV. CDR3: CASSPGGTVAYEQYF. CDR3 nucleotide sequence: TGTGCCAGCAGTCCCGGCGGGACGGTAGCCTACGAGCAGTACTTC. Combining the CDR3 with reference TRBV11-2 and TRBJ2-7 gives the whole variable domain EAGVAQSPRYKIIEKRQSVAFWCNPISGHATLYWYQQILGQGPKLLIQFQNNGVVDDSQLPKDRFSAERLKGVDSTLKIQPAKLEDSAVYLCASSPGGTVAYEQYFGPGTRLTVT.

V and J are TRBV5-5 and TRBJ1-4; 8 bases map to TRBD1. The J segment lost 8 bases and the V segment lost 6 bases, leaving 6 bases of the junction unmatched. The germline V gene has CDR1 SGHKS and CDR2 YYEKEE (reference sequence). The CDR3 contains 13 residues. In DNA, the CDR3 is TGTGCCAGCACTACAGGGGGAAAGGAAAAACTGTTTTTT. Amino acid sequence: CASTTGGKEKLFF.

This rearrangement joins TRBV5-1 to TRBJ1-4; TRBD1 agrees at 8 bases. Per the germline V gene, CDR1 is SGHRS and CDR2 is YFSETQ. The CDR3 is made up of 16 amino acids. V was clipped by 4 bases and J by 4 bases; unmatched bases: 9. In DNA, the CDR3 is TGCGCCAGCAGCCCGCCGGGACAGGCGCTTAATGAAAAACTGTTTTTT. Residues: CASSPPGQALNEKLFF.

The chain links TRBV12-5 to TRBJ2-2; 7 bases align to TRBD1. The CDR3 spans 12 residues. The germline V gene has CDR1 LGHNT and CDR2 FRNRAP. Trimming cost V 1 base and J 13 bases; bases outside gene matches: 3. In nucleotides, the CDR3 is TGTGCTAGTGGTTTGGCCCGACAGGGGCTGTTTTTT. Translation gives CASGLARQGLFF.

This chain joins TRBV2 and TRBJ1-5, with 8 bases that match TRBD1. V trimming: 5 bases; J trimming: 7 bases; junction bases outside the gene matches: 10. Germline CDR1 and CDR2: SNHLY and FYNNEI. The CDR3 totals 15 residues. The DNA for the CDR3 is TGTGCCAGCAGTTCCTCCGGGACAGGAGAACAGCCCCAGCATTTT. As protein: CASSSSGTGEQPQHF.

This sequence joins TRBV6-6 and TRBJ1-4; tentatively, D is TRBD1 (6 bases). Deletions cut 4 bases from V and 2 bases from J, with 11 bases between. The V gene's germline CDR1 is MNHNY and CDR2 SVGAGI (reference sequence). The CDR3 loop spans 15 amino acids. CDR3 nucleotides: TGTGCCAGCAGTTCCAGGGGTACGACTAATGAAAAACTGTTTTTT. Residues: CASSSRGTTNEKLFF.

The chain recombines TRBV28 with TRBJ2-5; TRBD1 matches at 7 bases. With V trimmed by 3 bases and J by 7 bases, 14 bases remained unmatched. The germline V gene has CDR1 MDHEN and CDR2 SYDVKM. The CDR3 is 16 amino acids. CDR3 sequence: CASSFYTTGVLGTQYF. DNA for the CDR3: TGTGCCAGCAGTTTTTACACCACAGGGGTCCTGGGGACCCAGTACTTC.

This clone was observed once. The rearrangement uses TRBV12-5 and TRBJ2-7; the match to TRBD2 covers 8 bases. V lost 4 bases to trimming and J lost 12 bases; unmatched junction nucleotides: 8. The CDR3 contains 12 residues. The germline V gene encodes CDR1 LGHNT and CDR2 FRNRAP. The CDR3 region has the DNA TGTGCTAGTGGTTACGCGGGAGGACAGCGGTACTTC. As protein: CASGYAGGQRYF.

Here the CDR3 DNA reads TGTGCCAGCAGCCAATTAACAGCAACTCCCTATGGCTACACCTTC. It encodes CASSQLTATPYGYTF. The chain carries TRBV14 and TRBJ1-2; no clear D gene. CDR1 is SGHDN, CDR2 FVKESK, per germline. Trimming left V 2 bases short and J 4 bases short, with 14 bases between. CDR3 length: 15 amino acids.

The CDR3 region has the DNA TGTGCCAGCAGCTTAGGCTCAGGCGCCAGCTCCTACGAGCAGTACTTC. Its protein product is CASSLGSGASSYEQYF. The chain is built from TRBV13 and TRBJ2-7, with no clear D. Deletions cut 0 bases from V and 0 bases from J, with 12 bases between. Germline CDR1 reads PRHDT; CDR2 reads FYEKMQ (reference sequence). This CDR3 contains 16 residues.

The J gene is TRBJ2-7, the V gene TRBV3-1 (or the pseudogene TRBV3-2); D call uncertain. Germline assignment: CDR1 LGHDT and CDR2 YNNKEL (reference sequence). V shed 4 bases and J shed 2 bases, with 12 bases lying between them. The CDR3 has 14 amino acids. The DNA of the CDR3 is TGTGCCAGCAGCCCTACAGCAAACCCCTACGAGCAGTACTTC. As protein: CASSPTANPYEQYF.

This clone was recorded a few times. The chain employs TRBV7-6 and TRBJ1-3; the match to TRBD1 covers 8 bases. This CDR3 region has 16 residues. Germline CDR1 is SGHVS and CDR2 is FNYEAQ. V trimming: 5 bases; J trimming: 0 bases; junction bases outside the gene matches: 6. As DNA, the CDR3 is TGTGCCAGCAGCCTGGACAGGGCCAGCTCTGGAAACACCATATATTTT. As protein: CASSLDRASSGNTIYF.

This clone was seen just once. This rearrangement joins TRBV6-1 to TRBJ2-1; D remains ambiguous. V was shortened by 3 bases and J by 1 base, with 10 bases between the two germline ends. Germline CDR1 reads MNHNS; CDR2 reads SASEGT. The CDR3 consists of 15 residues. The CDR3 sequence is CASSDLGPSYNEQFF. DNA of the CDR3: TGTGCCAGCAGTGACCTTGGCCCTTCCTACAATGAGCAGTTCTTC.

The chain carries TRBV18 and TRBJ1-4, with D possibly matching TRBD1 (6 bases). The V end lost 0 bases, the J end lost 0 bases, and 8 bases lay between the germline ends. Germline V CDR1 and CDR2: KGHSH, LQKENI. The CDR3 is 16 amino acids. The CDR3 sequence is CASSPPDSATNEKLFF. The CDR3 DNA sequence: TGTGCCAGCTCACCACCGGACAGTGCAACTAATGAAAAACTGTTTTTT.

This chain joins TRBV24-1 and TRBJ2-1; the match to TRBD2 covers 8 bases. V dropped 2 bases and J dropped 8; count of bases not matched to a gene: 13. This CDR3 has 17 residues. Looked up from germline, CDR1 is KGHDR and CDR2 is SFDVKD. CDR3 loop: CATSDSAGGAVHDEQFF. For the CDR3, the DNA is TGTGCCACCAGTGATTCAGCCGGGGGGGCCGTCCACGATGAGCAGTTCTTC.